These 15 T cell receptor beta chains came from one sample sequenced in a study of Graves' ophthalmopathy and Graves' hyperthyroidism. Transcripts of RNA were the source for amplifying TCR beta CDR3 regions. HTBI primers served in a first-round RT-PCR, which a second-round multiplex PCR followed. MiXCR, run by TCRdb on the multiplex PCR reads, gives a single entry per CDR3 protein. The sample yields some 400,000 distinct CDR3 sequences, about 17% seen once. The specimen was peripheral blood. The receptors stem from a woman between 18 and 30 years old with Graves' ophthalmopathy.

This clonotype was observed a handful of times. The V and J genes are TRBV4-1 and TRBJ2-7, with TRBD1 matching 12 bases. The V gene end was trimmed by 4 bases and the J gene end by 5 bases; junction bases not matched to a gene: 9. The CDR3 has 16 amino acids. Germline V gene lookup returns CDR1 MGHRA and CDR2 YSYEKL. The CDR3 loop reads CASSRPGTGGANEQYF. CDR3 bases: TGCGCCAGCAGCCGACCCGGGACAGGGGGCGCGAACGAGCAGTACTTC.

Many counts were recorded for this clonotype. This chain joins TRBV6-2 or TRBV6-3 and TRBJ1-2; D is unclear. Per germline, CDR1 MNHEY and CDR2 SVGEGT. V shed 0 bases and J shed 3 bases, with 8 bases lying between them. The CDR3 loop spans 14 amino acids. The chain's CDR3 is CASSYSYGYYGYTF. CDR3 DNA: TGTGCCAGCAGTTACTCCTACGGATACTATGGCTACACCTTC.

This clonotype was detected many times. This chain uses TRBV6-2 or TRBV6-3 with TRBJ2-2; D ambiguous. The length of the CDR3 is 15 residues. Germline V lookup: CDR1 MNHEY, CDR2 SVGEGT. V was trimmed by 5 bases and J by 0 bases, leaving 10 bases between them. CDR3 nucleotide sequence: TGTGCCAGCAGTCTTATCCTAACGAACACCGGGGAGCTGTTTTTT. Its translation: CASSLILTNTGELFF.

The chain joins TRBV7-9 to TRBJ1-5; no firm D call. Between the trimmed V and J ends, which lost 0 bases and 7 bases, there was a span of 10 bases. The CDR3 is made up of 14 amino acids. CDR1 SEHNR and CDR2 FQNEAQ come from the germline V gene (reference sequence). This chain's CDR3 is CASSLAREGQPQHF. For the CDR3, the DNA is TGTGCCAGCAGCTTAGCGCGGGAAGGCCAGCCCCAGCATTTT.

The chain uses TRBV3-1 and TRBJ1-5; D remains ambiguous. Per germline, CDR1 LGHDT and CDR2 YNNKEL (reference sequence). V was shortened by 0 bases and J by 6 bases, with 12 bases between the two germline ends. The CDR3 has 15 residues. In nucleotides, the CDR3 is TGTGCCAGCAGCCAAGATTTAGGGATTGGTCAGCCCCAGCATTTT. This gives the protein CASSQDLGIGQPQHF. Full variable domain (outside the CDR3, taken from reference TRBV3-1 and TRBJ1-5): DTAVSQTPKYLVTQMGNDKSIKCEQNLGHDTMYWYKQDSKKFLKIMFSYNNKELIINETVPNRFSPKSPDKAHLNLHINSLELGDSAVYFCASSQDLGIGQPQHFGDGTRLSIL.

This clonotype was seen repeatedly, ten times or more. The chain recombines TRBV12-3 or TRBV12-4 with TRBJ1-6; possibly TRBD1 for D (6 bases). Trimming cost V 5 bases and J 15 bases, with 17 bases left between them. The CDR3 is 13 amino acids. In DNA form, the CDR3 reads TGTGCCAGCAGTGGGGGGCAGTCAGGAGGCCTCCACTTT. It is translated as CASSGGQSGGLHF.

This clonotype was recorded at least ten times. This rearrangement joins TRBV25-1 to TRBJ2-7, with D possibly being TRBD2 (5 bases). Trimming removed 11 bases from V and 1 base from J, with 9 bases in between. Germline CDR1 reads MGHDK; CDR2 reads SYGVNS. The CDR3 has 11 residues. The CDR3 reads CAVAKSYEQYF. The CDR3 DNA reads as TGTGCCGTAGCGAAATCCTACGAGCAGTACTTC.

At least ten counts were recorded for this clonotype. The V call is TRBV6-2 or TRBV6-3, the J call TRBJ2-7, with D possibly matching TRBD1 (6 bases). Germline CDR1 MNHEY, CDR2 SVGEGT. The CDR3 totals 15 residues. Deletions cut 0 bases from V and 6 bases from J, with 15 bases between. The CDR3 bases are TGTGCCAGCAGTTACTCGATCAGGGGAAGGGGCGAGCAGTACTTC. Encoded protein: CASSYSIRGRGEQYF.

This clonotype has ten or more counts. The CDR3 protein is CASTPTGGFGQPQHF. The CDR3 DNA is TGTGCCAGCACCCCGACAGGGGGGTTCGGTCAGCCCCAGCATTTT. The V gene is TRBV7-2, the J gene TRBJ1-5, with 9 bases identical to TRBD1. The CDR3 runs 15 residues. J gave up 6 bases and V 7 bases, and 10 bases lay outside the gene matches. Germline V gene data show CDR1 as SGHTA and CDR2 as FQGNSA. Variable domain in full (rest from reference TRBV7-2 and TRBJ1-5): GAGVSQSPSNKVTEKGKDVELRCDPISGHTALYWYRQSLGQGLEFLIYFQGNSAPDKSGLPSDRFSAERTGGSVSTLTIQRTQQEDSAVYLCASTPTGGFGQPQHFGDGTRLSIL.

This clonotype was picked up many times. In DNA, the CDR3 is TGTGCCAGCAGTTACGTCCCGGGACAGATCTACGAGCAGTACTTC. This gives the protein CASSYVPGQIYEQYF. The chain has TRBV6-2 or TRBV6-3 and TRBJ2-7, with 7 positions matching TRBD1. The trim removed 2 bases at V and 3 bases at J, leaving 7 bases unmatched. CDR1 and CDR2 (germline): MNHEY, SVGEGT. The CDR3 covers 15 residues.

This clonotype was picked up many times. The rearrangement joins TRBV6-5 to TRBJ2-7; tentatively, D is TRBD2 (5 bases). Germline V lookup: CDR1 MNHEY, CDR2 SVGAGI. V lost 3 bases to trimming and J lost 3 bases, with 15 bases between them. The CDR3 is 15 amino acids. CDR3 protein: CASSYDPSNNYEQYF. The DNA for the CDR3 is TGTGCCAGCAGTTATGACCCTAGCAACAACTACGAGCAGTACTTC.

This clonotype was counted many times. The chain combines TRBV7-6 with TRBJ2-5, with D hard to call. Trimming stripped 2 bases from V and 0 bases from J, with 4 bases between. Germline assignment: CDR1 SGHVS and CDR2 FNYEAQ. This CDR3 has 13 residues. In nucleotides, the CDR3 is TGTGCCAGCAGCTTATATTACCAAGAGACCCAGTACTTC. Translated, it gives CASSLYYQETQYF.

The chain joins TRBV6-2 or TRBV6-3 to TRBJ1-5; 7 bases fit TRBD1. The ends lost 4 bases at V and 3 bases at J; junction bases unmatched: 9. The CDR3 is 16 residues long. Germline lookup yields CDR1 MNHEY and CDR2 SVGEGT. For the CDR3, the DNA is TGTGCCAGCAGTTTACGATCCAGGGGGTACAATCAGCCCCAGCATTTT. Its protein product is CASSLRSRGYNQPQHF.

Many counts were recorded for this clonotype. V is TRBV4-1 and J is TRBJ2-5; a possible D gene is TRBD1 (5 bases). The germline V and J ends were trimmed by 0 bases and 5 bases, with 10 bases remaining between them. Germline V gene data show CDR1 as MGHRA and CDR2 as YSYEKL. The CDR3 has 14 amino acids. The DNA for the CDR3 is TGCGCCAGCAGCCAAGATGGCAGGGCTGAGACCCAGTACTTC. Protein sequence: CASSQDGRAETQYF.

This clonotype was counted ten times or more. V and J are TRBV5-1 and TRBJ1-1; perhaps TRBD1 as D (5 bases). The germline V gene encodes CDR1 SGHRS and CDR2 YFSETQ. CDR3 size: 14 residues. The V end was cut by 0 bases, the J end by 5 bases, with 11 bases between. The CDR3 protein is CASSLVRGSTEAFF. In DNA, the CDR3 is TGCGCCAGCAGCTTGGTTAGGGGATCGACTGAAGCTTTCTTT.